These 30 T cell receptor beta chains came from one sample sequenced in a study of OX40 agonist ivuxolimab in advanced cancers. Method: immunoSEQ multiplex PCR; TCRdb's copy keeps in-frame clones and lacks some. Of hundreds of clones listed, around 73% were seen once; the top ten hold about an eighth. This material was acquired in a trial of the OX40 agonist ivuxolimab. The receptors derive from an adult with an advanced solid tumor such as melanoma, head and neck, liver or kidney cancer.

A single count supports this clone. V gene TRBV6-1 combines with J gene TRBJ1-3, with D possibly TRBD1 on 5 matching bases. This CDR3 has 14 residues. The V end was cut by 1 base, the J end by 9 bases, with 13 bases between. The germline gives CDR1 MNHNS, CDR2 SASEGT. CDR3 in amino acids: CASSEEAAQGTIYF. CDR3 bases: TGTGCCAGCAGTGAAGAGGCAGCCCAGGGCACCATATATTTT.

CDR3 bases: TGTGCCAGCAGCGAAGCCGGGATCGGACGAGCTTTCTTT. This translates into CASSEAGIGRAFF. The chain employs TRBV25-1 and TRBJ1-1, with D unresolved. Germline CDR1 reads MGHDK; CDR2 reads SYGVNS. V lost 6 bases, J lost 10 bases, and 18 bases lay in between. CDR3 length equals 13 residues.

The chain combines TRBV28 with TRBJ1-1; D is unclear. The CDR3 runs to 17 residues. V was trimmed by 4 bases and J by 8 bases, leaving 26 bases between them. Germline lookup yields CDR1 MDHEN and CDR2 SYDVKM. The CDR3 DNA is TGTGCCAGCAGTTCCCCTGGCGCCGGAACCCCCGACCAGGAAGCTTTCTTT. This codes for CASSSPGAGTPDQEAFF.

The chain joins TRBV11-3 to TRBJ1-2; 11 bases align to TRBD1. CDR1 is SGHNT and CDR2 is YENEEA in the germline V gene. This CDR3 contains 15 residues. V lost 4 bases to trimming and J lost 4 bases; unmatched junction nucleotides: 5. DNA of the CDR3: TGTGCCAGCAGCTCGGGGACAGGGGGAACCTATGGCTACACCTTC. Encoded protein: CASSSGTGGTYGYTF.

The rearrangement links TRBV11-3 to TRBJ1-4; 9 bases fit TRBD1. This CDR3 region has 14 residues. Trimming at V came to 5 bases and at J to 9 bases, leaving 7 bases not matched to a gene. CDR1 is SGHNT and CDR2 is YENEEA in the germline V gene. CDR3 loop: CASSPGQGLQKLFF. The CDR3 coding sequence is TGTGCCAGCAGCCCGGGACAGGGATTACAAAAACTGTTTTTT.

The gene calls are TRBV10-2 and TRBJ1-6, with 7 bases lining up with TRBD1. Germline CDR1 is WSHSY and CDR2 is SAAADI. The CDR3 sequence is 13 residues long. Germline trimming cut 6 bases from V and 9 bases from J; bases unmatched to any gene: 5. CDR3: CASSKGAVSPLHF. The CDR3 DNA reads TGCGCCAGCAGCAAGGGGGCAGTTTCACCCCTCCACTTT.

This clone has just a few counts. V usage is TRBV7-1 and J usage is TRBJ1-4; TRBD1 agrees at 7 bases. Being an ORF, TRBV7-1 has a function that is uncertain. J gave up 0 bases and V 10 bases, and 8 bases lay outside the gene matches. The CDR3 totals 15 residues. CDR3 protein: CATRQGVATNEKLFF. DNA of the CDR3: TGTGCCACCCGACAGGGCGTTGCAACTAATGAAAAACTGTTTTTT.

This rearrangement joins TRBV19 to TRBJ2-2; a possible D gene is TRBD2 (5 bases). V gave up 10 bases and J gave up 3 bases, with 15 bases separating them. CDR1 is LNHDA and CDR2 is SQIVND in the germline V gene (reference sequence). The CDR3 length is 14 residues. The CDR3 loop is CATRTGVDTGELFF. CDR3 in DNA: TGTGCCACCCGGACCGGGGTTGACACCGGGGAGCTGTTTTTT.

This rearrangement joins TRBV11-3 to TRBJ2-2, with 9 bases identical to TRBD1. The CDR3 sequence is 16 residues long. Germline CDR1 reads SGHNT; CDR2 reads YENEEA. The junction had 5 bases not matched to a gene; V was cut back by 5 bases and J by 1 base. The CDR3 bases are TGTGCCAGCAGCCCCTGGACAGGGGAGAACACCGGGGAGCTGTTTTTT. It specifies CASSPWTGENTGELFF. Full variable domain (missing parts from reference TRBV11-3 and TRBJ2-2): EAGVVQSPRYKIIEKKQPVAFWCNPISGHNTLYWYLQNLGQGPELLIRYENEEAVDDSQLPKDRFSAERLKGVDSTLKIQPAELGDSAVYLCASSPWTGENTGELFFGEGSRLTVL.

J is TRBJ1-4 and V is TRBV5-1, with D maybe TRBD1 (5 bases). Trimming stripped 0 bases from V and 6 bases from J, with 12 bases between. Germline V gene data show CDR1 as SGHRS and CDR2 as YFSETQ. The CDR3 loop spans 15 amino acids. The CDR3 coding sequence is TGCGCCAGCAGCTTGGGTGCAGGGCGCGATGAAAAACTGTTTTTT. It translates to CASSLGAGRDEKLFF.

The chain has TRBV15 and TRBJ1-4; possible D gene TRBD1, 5 bases. The CDR3 consists of 14 residues. The germline V gene has CDR1 LNHNV and CDR2 YYDKDF (reference sequence). The V end lost 1 base, the J end lost 10 bases, and 13 bases lay between the germline ends. For the CDR3, the DNA is TGTGCCACCAGCAGAGGAGACCGGGACGCAAAACTGTTTTTT. It encodes CATSRGDRDAKLFF.

This sequence joins TRBV6-8 and TRBJ2-7; the D gene could be TRBD1 or TRBD2 (6 bases each). V was clipped by 4 bases and J by 4 bases, with 14 bases between them. There are 14 residues in the CDR3. Looked up from germline, CDR1 is MNHGY and CDR2 is SAAAGT. Written as DNA, the CDR3 is TGTGCCAGCAGTTCCTCGGGGGCCGTATACGAGCAGTACTTC. Translated, it gives CASSSSGAVYEQYF.

The chain uses TRBV19 and TRBJ1-5, with D unclear. The CDR3 runs to 15 residues. The V end lost 3 bases, the J end lost 0 bases, and 9 bases lay between the germline ends. Per germline, CDR1 LNHDA and CDR2 SQIVND (reference sequence). CDR3: CASSMTYNSNQPQHF. CDR3 sequence (DNA): TGTGCCAGTAGTATGACTTACAATAGCAATCAGCCCCAGCATTTT.

This clone has more than one count but fewer than ten. The rearrangement joins TRBV11-3 to TRBJ1-3, with D uncertain. Germline CDR1 is SGHNT and CDR2 is YENEEA. The CDR3 runs to 15 residues. Trimming shortened V by 5 bases and J by 0 bases, and 11 bases separated the two germline ends. In DNA form, the CDR3 reads TGTGCCAGCAGCCCGAGAAGTTACTCTGGAAACACCATATATTTT. Translated: CASSPRSYSGNTIYF.

The chain has TRBV5-1 and TRBJ2-6; D uncertain. The germline V gene has CDR1 SGHRS and CDR2 YFSETQ. V gave up 5 bases and J gave up 0 bases, with 18 bases separating them. This CDR3 is built from 18 residues. The CDR3 is CASRPWTGVGSGANVLTF. The CDR3 region has the DNA TGCGCCAGCAGACCCTGGACGGGCGTAGGCTCTGGGGCCAACGTCCTGACTTTC.

The chain couples TRBV18 to TRBJ1-1; 10 bases are a match to TRBD1. The CDR3 totals 15 residues. With V trimmed by 3 bases and J by 4 bases, 5 bases remained unmatched. Germline values: CDR1 KGHSH, CDR2 LQKENI. CDR3 nucleotides: TGTGCCAGCTCACCCCTGACAGGGGGCGGCACTGAAGCTTTCTTT. Translating gives CASSPLTGGGTEAFF.

The V and J genes are TRBV18 and TRBJ1-5, with D uncertain. The CDR3 sequence is 15 residues long. In germline, CDR1 is KGHSH, CDR2 LQKENI. V gave up 0 bases and J gave up 1 base, with 7 bases separating them. CDR3 DNA sequence: TGTGCCAGCTCACCACCGGGAAGGAGCAATCAGCCCCAGCATTTT. Amino acid sequence: CASSPPGRSNQPQHF. Filled out from reference TRBV18 and TRBJ1-5, the complete variable domain reads NAGVMQNPRHLVRRRGQEARLRCSPMKGHSHVYWYRQLPEEGLKFMVYLQKENIIDESGMPKERFSAEFPKEGPSILRIQQVVRGDSAAYFCASSPPGRSNQPQHFGDGTRLSIL.

J is TRBJ2-7 and V is TRBV6-8; a weak D match, TRBD1 (6 bases). The CDR3 runs to 13 residues. Germline V gene lookup returns CDR1 MNHGY and CDR2 SAAAGT. Trimming took off 8 bases at V and 2 bases at J, with 13 bases between the two ends. DNA of the CDR3: TGTGCCAGCGGACCGACAGGTACCTACGAGCAGTACTTC. Translating gives CASGPTGTYEQYF.

V is TRBV18 and J is TRBJ2-7; 11 positions agree with TRBD1. CDR1 and CDR2 (germline): KGHSH, LQKENI. The V segment lost 3 bases and the J segment 3 bases; nucleotides outside the gene matches: 1. This CDR3 has 14 residues. The CDR3 spells CASSPGTGGYEQYF. DNA for the CDR3: TGTGCCAGCTCACCCGGGACAGGGGGCTACGAGCAGTACTTC.

The chain combines TRBV19 with TRBJ2-2; TRBD1 matches at 7 bases. The CDR3 covers 15 residues. The V gene end was trimmed by 5 bases and the J gene end by 5 bases; junction bases not matched to a gene: 8. The germline V gene has CDR1 LNHDA and CDR2 SQIVND (reference sequence). The CDR3 spells CASSARQGWTGELFF. The CDR3 region has the DNA TGTGCCAGTAGTGCCAGACAGGGTTGGACCGGGGAGCTGTTTTTT. Looking up the rest from reference TRBV19 and TRBJ2-2 gives the full variable domain: DGGITQSPKYLFRKEGQNVTLSCEQNLNHDAMYWYRQDPGQGLRLIYYSQIVNDFQKGDIAEGYSVSREKKESFPLTVTSAQKNPTAFYLCASSARQGWTGELFFGEGSRLTVL.

By share of the sample, this clone is hyperexpanded. The chain has TRBV6-8 and TRBJ2-7; D might be TRBD1 (6 bases). CDR1 is MNHGY and CDR2 is SAAAGT in the germline V gene. The CDR3 is made up of 12 amino acids. Trimming took off 7 bases at V and 3 bases at J, with 10 bases between the two ends. CDR3 amino acids: CASKGVVYEQYF. CDR3 coding DNA: TGTGCCAGCAAGGGGGTGGTCTACGAGCAGTACTTC.

This clone was counted only a few times. The chain recombines TRBV28 with TRBJ2-3, with D perhaps being TRBD1 or TRBD2 (6 bases each). Trimming removed 1 base from V and 7 bases from J, with 15 bases in between. This CDR3 spans 15 amino acids. Germline CDR1 and CDR2: MDHEN and SYDVKM. For the CDR3, the DNA is TGTGCCAGCAGTTTATTGGGGGGCGATTTGTATACGCAGTATTTT. The encoded protein is CASSLLGGDLYTQYF.

The chain has TRBV7-5 and TRBJ1-1. TRBV7-5 is an annotated pseudogene. The CDR3 extends over 18 amino acids. The CDR3 coding sequence is TGTGCCAGCAGCGCGGCCCTATGGTCGCGGGGTTGGGACACTGAAGCTTTCTTT. It translates to CASSAALWSRGWDTEAFF.

The chain combines TRBV29-1 with TRBJ2-3, with unresolved D. Germline V gene data show CDR1 as SQVTM and CDR2 as ANQGSEA. Trimming left V 3 bases short and J 4 bases short, with 11 bases between. The CDR3 length is 13 residues. This CDR3 reads CSVEGHGADTQYF. The DNA for the CDR3 is TGCAGCGTTGAGGGCCATGGTGCAGATACGCAGTATTTT.

This clone was recorded a few times. CDR3 region: CASSPTGVGTRTYGYTF. For the CDR3, the DNA is TGTGCCAGTAGTCCTACCGGGGTAGGCACCCGGACTTATGGCTACACCTTC. This chain connects TRBV19 to TRBJ1-2; D not certain. CDR3 length: 17 residues. From germline, CDR1 is LNHDA and CDR2 SQIVND (reference sequence). Trimming took 5 bases from V and 5 from J, leaving 24 bases between them.

The chain recombines TRBV29-1 with TRBJ1-2, with D maybe TRBD1 (5 bases). The CDR3 loop spans 14 amino acids. Germline V gene data show CDR1 as SQVTM and CDR2 as ANQGSEA. V was trimmed by 3 bases and J by 0 bases, leaving 11 bases between them. CDR3 sequence reads: CSVDAGAANYGYTF. CDR3 bases: TGCAGCGTTGATGCCGGGGCCGCTAACTATGGCTACACCTTC.

The sample holds a few counts of this clone. This rearrangement joins TRBV19 to TRBJ2-7; 7 positions match TRBD2. This CDR3 is 15 amino acids long. V shed 3 bases and J 5 bases; nucleotides not matched to a gene: 10. Germline V gene data show CDR1 as LNHDA and CDR2 as SQIVND (reference sequence). This chain's CDR3 is CASSISVSGGDEQYF. CDR3 coding DNA: TGTGCCAGTAGTATTTCGGTCTCGGGAGGCGACGAGCAGTACTTC.

In this sample, this clone turned up once. The V and J genes are TRBV6-8 and TRBJ1-6; D is perhaps TRBD1 (5 bases). V was cut by 6 bases and J by 14 bases, with 14 bases left in between. From germline, CDR1 is MNHGY and CDR2 SAAAGT. The CDR3 extends over 12 amino acids. The CDR3 protein is CASSGTEDTLHF. CDR3 in DNA: TGTGCCAGCAGCGGGACGGAAGATACCCTCCACTTT.

The genes are TRBV6-8 and TRBJ2-5, with 7 bases matching TRBD1. Germline loops: CDR1 MNHGY, CDR2 SAAAGT. The CDR3 sequence is 13 residues long. J gave up 6 bases and V 7 bases, and 8 bases lay outside the gene matches. This CDR3 reads CASTQTGLKTQYF. In DNA form, the CDR3 reads TGTGCCAGCACCCAGACAGGGTTGAAGACCCAGTACTTC.

The J gene is TRBJ1-2, the V gene TRBV19; the match to TRBD1 covers 9 bases. Trimming cost V 5 bases and J 7 bases; bases outside gene matches: 17. The CDR3 extends over 17 amino acids. The germline gives CDR1 LNHDA, CDR2 SQIVND (reference sequence). CDR3 region: CASSALGDRDSFGGYTF. For the CDR3, the DNA is TGTGCCAGTAGTGCCCTTGGGGACAGGGACTCGTTTGGTGGCTACACCTTC.